These T cell receptor beta chains were read from a single sample in a study of metastatic and nonmetastatic thyroid tumors. Using MiXCR, TCRdb reanalyzed the PCR reads. The sample contains about 69,000 clones, around 14% of which appear only once. What was sequenced was blood. These receptors all stem from a male donor with papillary thyroid cancer or a benign thyroid nodule (not recorded which). Some clones in this sample may be carry-over from other donors' samples. The CDR3 runs from the conserved cysteine through the conserved F or W. A D gene is named only where the DNA matches it firmly.

TRBJ2-7 TRBV28 . CASMDSGSLEQYF
TRBJ2-4 TRBV14 . CASSQEEAGIAKNIQYF
TRBJ2-3 TRBV11-2 TRBD2 CASSLDISSGGTDTQYF
TRBJ2-2 TRBV7-2 . CASSFQRNTGELFF
TRBJ2-2 TRBV28 TRBD1 CASRGQGVTWELFF
TRBJ1-2 TRBV14 . CASSQGVYGYTF
TRBJ2-4 TRBV6-1 . CATGTFKNIQYF
TRBJ2-1 TRBV5-6 . CASSSYNEQFF
TRBJ1-6 TRBV20-1 TRBD1 CSAREVGQGNSPLHF
TRBJ1-2 TRBV20-1 . CSAPILQGAGYTF
TRBJ2-7 TRBV6-1 TRBD1 CASQKIQGRSYEQHF
TRBJ2-7 TRBV20-1 TRBD2 CSARGPAGVSYEQYF
TRBJ2-1 TRBV3-1 . CASRQSGLSSYNEQFF
TRBJ2-7 TRBV12-3/TRBV12-4 . CASRPTFRGGDQYF
TRBJ2-3 TRBV9 . CASSVARGELLTDTQYF
TRBJ2-1 TRBV6-1 TRBD1 CASTGQPFSYNEQFF